The 3 T cell receptor beta chains below all came from one sample that was sequenced in a study of T cells in Graves' hyperthyroidism and ophthalmopathy. There were TCR beta CDR3 regions amplified from RNA transcripts. In the first-round RT-PCR of the TCR CDR3, the HTBI primer set was used. Using its own MiXCR run on the multiplex PCR reads, TCRdb lists one record per CDR3 protein. The sample has hundreds of thousands of distinct CDR3 sequences, roughly 14% seen once. Material for sequencing was blood. The receptors derive from a woman in her thirties or forties with Graves' ophthalmopathy.

This clonotype was observed at least ten times. The chain uses TRBV2 and TRBJ2-2; no reliable D call. In germline, CDR1 is SNHLY, CDR2 FYNNEI. The CDR3 is 12 residues long. The V and J ends lost 6 bases and 7 bases respectively, with 9 bases between them. The CDR3 nucleotides are TGTGCCAGCAGCGACCAAATCGGGGAGCTGTTTTTT. The encoded protein is CASSDQIGELFF.

The CDR3 loop reads CSAHGRTGTGELFF. DNA of the CDR3: TGCAGTGCTCACGGCAGGACGGGGACCGGGGAGCTGTTTTTT. This chain links TRBV20-1 with TRBJ2-2; TRBD2 might be the D (5 bases). Germline values: CDR1 DFQATT, CDR2 SNEGSKA (reference sequence). The V and J ends lost 5 bases and 5 bases respectively, with 15 bases between them. This CDR3 region has 14 residues.

In this sample, this clonotype turned up a few times. The V and J genes are TRBV7-8 and TRBJ1-1, with 9 bases aligning to TRBD1. The CDR3 runs 16 residues. Trimming at V came to 5 bases and at J to 5 bases, leaving 12 bases not matched to a gene. Germline V CDR1 and CDR2: SGHVS, FQNEAQ. The CDR3 spells CASSPIPTGGATEAFF. The CDR3 region has the DNA TGTGCCAGCAGCCCCATCCCAACAGGGGGCGCGACTGAAGCTTTCTTT.